Presented here are 2 T cell receptor beta chains from one specimen sequenced in a study of control samples from healthy donors and cancer patients. Clones were sequenced by immunoSEQ multiplex PCR, and TCRdb holds only the in-frame ones, with some missing. The sample shows about 120,000 clones, around nine tenths of them seen only once. The specimen sequenced was blood. Receptors were obtained from a young man in good health.

The chain has TRBV20-1 and TRBJ2-7, with 10 bases lining up with TRBD2. The V gene's germline CDR1 is DFQATT and CDR2 SNEGSKA (reference sequence). V lost 3 bases, J lost 0 bases, and 5 bases stayed unmatched. The CDR3 totals 15 residues. For the CDR3, the DNA is TGCAGTGCTAGTATAGCGGGGGGAAACTCCTACGAGCAGTACTTC. It translates to CSASIAGGNSYEQYF.

The gene calls are TRBV6-1 and TRBJ1-1; a possible D gene is TRBD1 (5 bases). V was cut by 3 bases and J by 5 bases, with 10 bases left in between. This CDR3 has 13 amino acids. Per the germline V gene, CDR1 is MNHNS and CDR2 is SASEGT. The CDR3 nucleotides read TGTGCCAGCAGTGAGAGTCGGGGGACTGAAGCTTTCTTT. Translated, it gives CASSESRGTEAFF.